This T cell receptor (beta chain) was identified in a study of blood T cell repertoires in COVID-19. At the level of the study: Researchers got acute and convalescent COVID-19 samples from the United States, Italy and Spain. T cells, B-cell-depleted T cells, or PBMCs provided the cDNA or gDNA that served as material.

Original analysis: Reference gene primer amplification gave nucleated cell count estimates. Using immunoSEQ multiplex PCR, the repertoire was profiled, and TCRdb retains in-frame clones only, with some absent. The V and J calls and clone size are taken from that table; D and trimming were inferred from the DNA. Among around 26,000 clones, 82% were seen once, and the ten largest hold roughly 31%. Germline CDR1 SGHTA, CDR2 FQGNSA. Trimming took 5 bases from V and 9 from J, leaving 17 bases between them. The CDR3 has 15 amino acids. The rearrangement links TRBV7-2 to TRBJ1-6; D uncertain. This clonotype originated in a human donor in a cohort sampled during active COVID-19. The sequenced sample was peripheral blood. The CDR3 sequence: CASSIQKTRGSPLHF. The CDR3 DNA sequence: TGTGCCAGCAGCATCCAGAAAACCCGCGGTTCACCCCTCCACTTT.